Below are 26 T cell receptor beta chains sequenced from a single sample in a study of OX40 agonist ivuxolimab in advanced cancers. Assay used: immunoSEQ multiplex PCR; TCRdb lists only in-frame clones, some missing. The sample includes 80,000 to 85,000 clones, 86% of them seen just once. Sequencing used CD4+ or CD8+ T cells sorted from blood, obtained in a trial of the OX40 agonist ivuxolimab. The receptor set was obtained from an adult with an advanced solid tumor such as melanoma, head and neck, liver or kidney cancer.

This clone was found once. The chain couples TRBV11-2 to TRBJ2-1; D is perhaps TRBD1 (6 bases). The germline V and J ends were trimmed by 2 bases and 7 bases, with 15 bases remaining between them. CDR3 length: 15 residues. CDR1 and CDR2 from the germline V gene are SGHAT and FQNNGV. The CDR3 here is CASSLRRTEANEQFF. The CDR3 coding sequence is TGTGCCAGCAGCTTACGCCGGACAGAAGCTAATGAGCAGTTCTTC.

The J gene is TRBJ1-1, the V gene TRBV6-6, with TRBD1 matching over 7 bases. Trimming cost V 7 bases and J 7 bases; bases outside gene matches: 15. The CDR3 consists of 15 residues. CDR1 and CDR2 from the germline V gene are MNHNY and SVGAGI (reference sequence). CDR3 in DNA: TGTGCCAGCACCTCCTCGGACAGGTATAATCTTGAAGCTTTCTTT. It encodes CASTSSDRYNLEAFF.

The gene calls are TRBV6-4 and TRBJ2-1, with D hard to call. Trimming took 6 bases from V and 1 from J, leaving 13 bases between them. The CDR3 has 15 residues. Germline V CDR1 and CDR2: MRHNA, SNTAGT. The CDR3: CASSPRVGSYNEQFF. In DNA, the CDR3 is TGTGCCAGCAGCCCAAGGGTAGGGTCCTACAATGAGCAGTTCTTC.

The V gene is TRBV27, the J gene TRBJ1-3; TRBD1 matches 8 bases. Germline CDR1 reads MNHEY; CDR2 reads SMNVEV (reference sequence). This CDR3 is 19 amino acids long. V shed 2 bases and J 0 bases; nucleotides not matched to a gene: 12. The CDR3 region is CASSLRPGTGLGSGNTIYF. CDR3 nucleotides: TGTGCCAGCAGTTTACGTCCAGGGACAGGCTTGGGCTCTGGAAACACCATATATTTT.

The rearrangement joins TRBV7-3 to TRBJ2-5; D gene unclear. This CDR3 has 14 residues. Trimming took 5 bases from V and 4 from J, leaving 14 bases between them. The V gene's germline CDR1 is SGHTA and CDR2 FQGTGA. In DNA, the CDR3 is TGTGCCAGCAGCCACCAAGGGCGTCCAGAGACCCAGTACTTC. It encodes CASSHQGRPETQYF. Full variable domain (missing parts from reference TRBV7-3 and TRBJ2-5): GAGVSQTPSNKVTEKGKYVELRCDPISGHTALYWYRQSLGQGPEFLIYFQGTGAADDSGLPNDRFFAVRPEGSVSTLKIQRTERGDSAVYLCASSHQGRPETQYFGPGTRLLVL.

This chain connects TRBV14 to TRBJ1-2; maybe TRBD1 (5 bases). The germline V gene encodes CDR1 SGHDN and CDR2 FVKESK. CDR3 length: 14 residues. The V and J ends lost 3 bases and 8 bases respectively, with 16 bases between them. The CDR3 DNA follows: TGTGCCAGCAGCCATAATACGGGGGGACTCGGCTACACCTTC. Amino acid sequence: CASSHNTGGLGYTF.

This chain's CDR3 is CASSFGGFMNTEAFF. DNA of the CDR3: TGTGCCAGCAGCTTCGGTGGATTCATGAACACTGAAGCTTTCTTT. This chain connects TRBV7-2 to TRBJ1-1; D remains ambiguous. CDR1 SGHTA and CDR2 FQGNSA come from the germline V gene. V was shortened by 3 bases and J by 0 bases, with 11 bases between the two germline ends. CDR3 length: 15 amino acids.

This chain uses TRBV11-2 with TRBJ2-3; D may be TRBD1 or TRBD2 (7 bases each). Trimming pared 2 bases from V and 8 bases from J, leaving 17 bases between. CDR1 and CDR2 (germline): SGHAT, FQNNGV. The CDR3 totals 15 residues. CDR3 region: CASSLQGGGDSTQYF. For the CDR3, the DNA is TGTGCCAGCAGCTTACAGGGGGGGGGCGATAGTACGCAGTATTTT.

The chain couples TRBV29-1 to TRBJ2-3; maybe TRBD1 (8 bases). The CDR3 has 15 amino acids. Germline assignment: CDR1 SQVTM and CDR2 ANQGSEA. V gave up 8 bases and J gave up 1 base, with 19 bases separating them. CDR3 sequence reads: CSTSDRGGGTDTQYF. CDR3 bases: TGCAGCACTTCTGACAGGGGAGGGGGCACAGATACGCAGTATTTT.

Here the CDR3 DNA reads TGTGCCAGCAGCTTAGCGGCTAGCGGGGGGGCCAGGGGAGAGCAGTTCTTC. Amino acids: CASSLAASGGARGEQFF. The V and J genes are TRBV7-2 and TRBJ2-1; TRBD2 matches at 12 bases. Looked up from germline, CDR1 is SGHTA and CDR2 is FQGNSA. The CDR3 runs 17 residues. With V trimmed by 0 bases and J by 10 bases, 10 bases remained unmatched.

The J gene is TRBJ1-1, the V gene TRBV19; TRBD1 matches at 8 bases. This CDR3 region has 17 residues. Germline V lookup: CDR1 LNHDA, CDR2 SQIVND (reference sequence). V lost 3 bases, J lost 2 bases, and 11 bases stayed unmatched. CDR3 nucleotide sequence: TGTGCCAGTAGTATTAGGGTCAGGGGGCCAGGAAACACTGAAGCTTTCTTT. Its translation is CASSIRVRGPGNTEAFF.

The chain carries TRBV18 and TRBJ2-7; D possibly corresponds to TRBD2 (5 bases). CDR3 size: 13 residues. Trimming removed 2 bases from V and 6 bases from J, with 11 bases in between. The germline V gene encodes CDR1 KGHSH and CDR2 LQKENI. The CDR3 sequence is CASSPRTLPEQYF. DNA for the CDR3: TGTGCCAGCTCACCAAGGACTCTCCCCGAGCAGTACTTC.

This chain connects TRBV10-3 to TRBJ2-7; 12 nucleotides match TRBD2. CDR3 length equals 15 residues. The V segment lost 4 bases and the J segment 1 base; nucleotides outside the gene matches: 2. Germline V CDR1 and CDR2: ENHRY, SYGVKD. CDR3 DNA: TGTGCCATCAGTGCGACTAGCGGGAGATCCTACGAGCAGTACTTC. Residues: CAISATSGRSYEQYF.

In this sample, this clone turned up a few times. J is TRBJ2-2 and V is TRBV19, with D unclear. Trimming shortened V by 4 bases and J by 1 base, and 10 bases separated the two germline ends. Germline V gene lookup returns CDR1 LNHDA and CDR2 SQIVND (reference sequence). This CDR3 is built from 15 residues. Here the CDR3 reads CASSTRRMNTGELFF. Written as DNA, the CDR3 is TGTGCCAGTAGTACCCGCAGAATGAACACCGGGGAGCTGTTTTTT.

J is TRBJ2-6 and V is TRBV2, with 10 nucleotides matching TRBD1. The junction had 9 bases not matched to a gene; V was cut back by 6 bases and J by 4 bases. CDR1 is SNHLY, CDR2 FYNNEI, per germline. This CDR3 region has 17 residues. The CDR3 loop is CASSRDRGGSGANVLTF. CDR3 nucleotide sequence: TGTGCCAGCAGCAGGGACAGGGGTGGATCAGGGGCCAACGTCCTGACTTTC.

The V call is TRBV27, the J call TRBJ2-2, with a possible D match to TRBD2 (5 bases). Germline lookup yields CDR1 MNHEY and CDR2 SMNVEV (reference sequence). The V end was cut by 6 bases, the J end by 0 bases, with 11 bases between. The CDR3 is 15 amino acids. The CDR3 loop reads CASSRKRTNTGELFF. Written as DNA, the CDR3 is TGTGCCAGCAGCAGGAAGCGGACGAACACCGGGGAGCTGTTTTTT.

The rearrangement joins TRBV27 to TRBJ1-1, with D maybe TRBD1 (6 bases). This CDR3 spans 16 amino acids. CDR1 MNHEY and CDR2 SMNVEV come from the germline V gene (reference sequence). Trimming removed 3 bases from V and 4 bases from J, with 18 bases in between. The CDR3 loop reads CASSFRYRASVTEAFF. Here the CDR3 DNA reads TGTGCCAGCAGTTTTCGGTACAGGGCGTCAGTCACTGAAGCTTTCTTT.

CDR3 region: CASSRTGTPDTQYF. The CDR3 bases are TGTGCCAGCAGCCGAACGGGCACCCCAGATACGCAGTATTTT. The V gene is TRBV4-2, the J gene TRBJ2-3; no definite D call. From germline, CDR1 is LGHNA and CDR2 YNFKEQ. The germline V and J ends were trimmed by 4 bases and 4 bases, with 12 bases remaining between them. The CDR3 extends over 14 amino acids.

This clone was seen once. The rearrangement joins TRBV19 to TRBJ2-5; tentatively, D is TRBD2 (5 bases). The CDR3 has 15 amino acids. Per germline, CDR1 LNHDA and CDR2 SQIVND (reference sequence). Trimming took off 0 bases at V and 1 base at J, with 9 bases between the two ends. The chain's CDR3 is CASSIDRGFQETQYF. The CDR3 coding sequence is TGTGCCAGTAGTATAGATCGGGGATTCCAAGAGACCCAGTACTTC.

V and J are TRBV27 and TRBJ2-4; the D gene is possibly TRBD1 (6 bases). The germline gives CDR1 MNHEY, CDR2 SMNVEV (reference sequence). The CDR3 contains 16 residues. V lost 5 bases and J lost 1, with 15 bases in between. The CDR3 DNA is TGTGCCAGCAGTGTACTTTGGGGGCAGGCCAAAAACATTCAGTACTTC. Translated: CASSVLWGQAKNIQYF.

The chain couples TRBV19 to TRBJ1-4, with D possibly being TRBD1 (5 bases). The germline V and J ends were trimmed by 7 bases and 8 bases, with 20 bases remaining between them. Germline V gene lookup returns CDR1 LNHDA and CDR2 SQIVND (reference sequence). The CDR3 runs to 15 residues. Here the CDR3 DNA reads TGTGCCAGTACCCCGATCGGGGGGGTAGGGGAAAAACTGTTTTTT. Protein sequence: CASTPIGGVGEKLFF. Drawing the rest from reference TRBV19 and TRBJ1-4, the complete variable domain is DGGITQSPKYLFRKEGQNVTLSCEQNLNHDAMYWYRQDPGQGLRLIYYSQIVNDFQKGDIAEGYSVSREKKESFPLTVTSAQKNPTAFYLCASTPIGGVGEKLFFGSGTQLSVL.

The genes are TRBV6-5 and TRBJ2-3; TRBD2 agrees at 9 bases. CDR1 is MNHEY and CDR2 is SVGAGI in the germline V gene. The junction had 4 bases not matched to a gene; V was cut back by 3 bases and J by 3 bases. The CDR3 runs 15 residues. The chain's CDR3 is CASSYSGSGTDTQYF. The CDR3 DNA reads as TGTGCCAGCAGTTATAGCGGGAGCGGTACAGATACGCAGTATTTT.

The chain carries TRBV2 and TRBJ2-7; D might be TRBD1 (6 bases). The V gene lost 3 bases and the J gene lost 4 bases, with 16 bases spanning the gap. CDR1 is SNHLY and CDR2 is FYNNEI in the germline V gene. The CDR3 contains 15 residues. CDR3 region: CASSEGRGAGYEQYF. As DNA, the CDR3 is TGTGCCAGCAGTGAGGGCAGGGGAGCTGGGTACGAGCAGTACTTC.

The rearrangement links TRBV7-8 to TRBJ1-2; 8 nucleotides match TRBD1. Germline V gene sequence: CDR1 SGHVS, CDR2 FQNEAQ. CDR3 length equals 16 residues. The J segment lost 2 bases and the V segment lost 4 bases, leaving 9 bases of the junction unmatched. CDR3 sequence reads: CASSSPYPGGNYGYTF. The CDR3 nucleotides read TGTGCCAGCAGCTCACCTTATCCAGGGGGCAACTATGGCTACACCTTC.

V is TRBV11-2 and J is TRBJ1-2; the match to TRBD1 covers 7 bases. V shed 0 bases and J 4 bases; nucleotides not matched to a gene: 5. Per germline, CDR1 SGHAT and CDR2 FQNNGV. This CDR3 is built from 15 residues. CDR3 amino acids: CASSLEGGGPYGYTF. The CDR3 bases are TGTGCCAGCAGCTTAGAGGGAGGGGGCCCCTATGGCTACACCTTC.

This rearrangement joins TRBV1 to TRBJ2-2; the table's TRBD2 call for D was not verified on the DNA. TRBV1 is marked as a pseudogene. This CDR3 contains 23 residues. CDR3 loop: CTSSPTRARLAGGPVLKSGELFF. The DNA of the CDR3 is TGCACCAGCAGCCCTACCCGCGCCCGACTAGCGGGAGGGCCGGTATTAAAATCCGGGGAGCTGTTTTTT.